The 4 T cell receptor beta chains below were found in one sample sequenced in a study of blood T cell repertoires in COVID-19. Profiled with immunoSEQ multiplex PCR; TCRdb holds only in-frame clones, not every one. The table has 400,000 to 500,000 clones, more than 80% seen once; the top ten hold approximately 1.4%. Material: peripheral blood. These receptors were taken from a woman in her twenties or thirties with active or convalescent COVID-19.

The chain employs TRBV30 and TRBJ1-5; 7 bases line up with TRBD1. The CDR3 is 14 amino acids. The V gene end was trimmed by 2 bases and the J gene end by 4 bases; junction bases not matched to a gene: 5. Germline assignment: CDR1 GTSNPN and CDR2 SVGIG (reference sequence). CDR3 residues: CAWSRDRPNQPQHF. The CDR3, as DNA: TGTGCCTGGAGTCGGGACAGACCTAATCAGCCCCAGCATTTT.

The chain recombines TRBV6-5 with TRBJ2-2; D might be TRBD1 (5 bases). Germline loops: CDR1 MNHEY, CDR2 SVGAGI. The CDR3 runs 15 residues. The V gene lost 3 bases and the J gene lost 6 bases, with 14 bases spanning the gap. CDR3 in DNA: TGTGCCAGCAGTTATGCCCAGGGTATCGCCGGGGAGCTGTTTTTT. Translation: CASSYAQGIAGELFF.

The genes are TRBV4-2 and TRBJ2-7; a weak D match, TRBD2 (6 bases). The CDR3 length is 15 residues. Germline V gives CDR1 LGHNA, CDR2 YNFKEQ. V dropped 0 bases and J dropped 5 bases, with 14 bases sitting between them. The CDR3: CASSQDGTVENEQYF. In DNA, the CDR3 is TGTGCCAGCAGCCAAGACGGGACTGTTGAGAACGAGCAGTACTTC.

The rearrangement uses TRBV3-1 (or the pseudogene TRBV3-2) and TRBJ2-2; maybe TRBD2 (6 bases). Germline V gene lookup returns CDR1 LGHDT and CDR2 YNNKEL (reference sequence). The V and J ends lost 4 bases and 3 bases respectively, with 15 bases between them. The CDR3 is made up of 16 amino acids. CDR3 sequence (DNA): TGTGCCAGCAGCCCTCCACCGGGGACTTACACCGGGGAGCTGTTTTTT. Its protein is CASSPPPGTYTGELFF.